What follows is one TCR beta chain and its context. This sample is drawn from a study of blood T cell repertoires in COVID-19. Trimming shortened V by 5 bases and J by 8 bases, and 15 bases separated the two germline ends. The CDR3 spans 13 residues. The germline gives CDR1 SGHTA, CDR2 FQGNSA. Profiled with immunoSEQ multiplex PCR; TCRdb holds only in-frame clones, not every one. The sample consists of 200,000 to 300,000 clones, over 65% of them appearing once. The sequenced sample was peripheral blood. The clonotype was recovered from an elderly woman with acute or convalescent COVID-19. The chain carries TRBV7-2 and TRBJ1-2, with D possibly matching TRBD1 (5 bases). This CDR3 is CASSPGDRPGYTF. CDR3 DNA: TGTGCCAGCAGCCCGGGGGACCGTCCGGGCTACACCTTC.